This paragraph covers one T cell receptor (beta chain) sequence. Its antigen is as yet unknown. The data were taken from a study of stem cell transplantation in POMP-related autoinflammatory disease. The overall study: After transplant, neutrophils and platelets showed 100% graft donor chimerism through one year. Findings of the study overall: Patients with PRAID showed a restricted number of unique TRB V-J gene pairings. Across all analyzed T-cell subsets, patients with PRAID tended toward reduced diversity and increased clonality.

Using immunoSEQ multiplex PCR, the repertoire was profiled, and TCRdb retains in-frame clones only, with some absent. This table holds tens of thousands of clones, under 95% found once. The starting material was CD4+ T cells from PBMCs, obtained after stem cell transplantation. The TCR comes from a human patient with POMP-related autoinflammation and immune dysregulation (PRAID). Some of the T cells may derive from the graft donor.

The CDR3 region has the DNA TGCAGCGTTCAGGGACGGGGTTCCCGGGGAGCTTTCTTT. It encodes CSVQGRGSRGAFF. V usage is TRBV29-1 and J usage is TRBJ1-1, with a tentative D call TRBD1 (5 bases). Trimming took 5 bases from V and 10 from J, leaving 20 bases between them. Germline V gene data show CDR1 as SQVTM and CDR2 as ANQGSEA. The CDR3 has 13 residues. The full variable domain, rest sourced from reference TRBV29-1 and TRBJ1-1, is SAVISQKPSRDICQRGTSLTIQCQVDSQVTMMFWYRQQPGQSLTLIATANQGSEATYESGFVIDKFPISRPNLTFSTLTVSNMSPEDSSIYLCSVQGRGSRGAFFGQGTRLTVV.